The 18 T cell receptor beta chains below all came from one sample that was sequenced in a study of Graves' ophthalmopathy and Graves' hyperthyroidism. TCR beta CDR3 regions were amplified from RNA transcripts. The library came from an HTBI-primed first-round RT-PCR and a second-round multiplex PCR. In TCRdb, the multiplex PCR reads were re-called with MiXCR into one record per CDR3 protein. The sample has 500,000 to 800,000 distinct CDR3 sequences, about two fifths seen once. What was sequenced was peripheral blood. The receptors come from an adult man with Graves' ophthalmopathy.

This clonotype was seen a few times. The chain recombines TRBV29-1 with TRBJ2-3; 7 bases line up with TRBD2. Germline values: CDR1 SQVTM, CDR2 ANQGSEA. The CDR3 length is 15 residues. Trimming cost V 6 bases and J 0 bases; bases outside gene matches: 9. CDR3 residues: CSVSAGVISTDTQYF. CDR3 DNA: TGCAGCGTCTCGGCGGGAGTGATTAGCACAGATACGCAGTATTTT.

The CDR3 region is CASVEGHRSYGYTF. The DNA of the CDR3 is TGTGCCAGCGTTGAGGGACACCGTTCCTATGGCTACACCTTC. V and J are TRBV2 and TRBJ1-2; possibly TRBD1 for D (6 bases). Germline assignment: CDR1 SNHLY and CDR2 FYNNEI. The CDR3 length is 14 residues. Trimming pared 8 bases from V and 4 bases from J, leaving 17 bases between.

This clonotype was detected many times. The chain carries TRBV9 and TRBJ2-2; TRBD2 matches at 7 bases. The CDR3 runs 16 residues. The V and J ends lost 3 bases and 3 bases, in that order; junction bases with no gene match: 8. CDR1 and CDR2 from the germline V gene are SGDLS and YYNGEE. The CDR3 coding sequence is TGTGCCAGCAGCGGCCAGCGGGGCTCTGACACCGGGGAGCTGTTTTTT. Its protein is CASSGQRGSDTGELFF.

This chain connects TRBV20-1 to TRBJ1-5; no reliable D call. Germline V gives CDR1 DFQATT, CDR2 SNEGSKA (reference sequence). V was pared by 3 bases and J by 0 bases, with 15 bases between. The CDR3 runs 16 residues. As DNA, the CDR3 is TGCAGTGCTAGTTCCCCGGGTTTGGGTAGCAATCAGCCCCAGCATTTT. Protein sequence: CSASSPGLGSNQPQHF.

The rearrangement links TRBV2 to TRBJ1-3, with a possible D match to TRBD1 (5 bases). This CDR3 is 17 amino acids long. Germline V gene lookup returns CDR1 SNHLY and CDR2 FYNNEI. V shed 3 bases and J shed 0 bases, with 15 bases lying between them. CDR3 in amino acids: CASSDSLRGFSGNTIYF. In DNA, the CDR3 is TGTGCCAGCAGTGATAGTCTAAGGGGTTTCTCTGGAAACACCATATATTTT. The full variable domain, its missing parts supplied by reference TRBV2 and TRBJ1-3, is EPEVTQTPSHQVTQMGQEVILRCVPISNHLYFYWYRQILGQKVEFLVSFYNNEISEKSEIFDDQFSVERPDGSNFTLKIRSTKLEDSAMYFCASSDSLRGFSGNTIYFGEGSWLTVV.

This clonotype was counted only a few times. The gene calls are TRBV13 and TRBJ2-5; 11 bases are a match to TRBD1. With V trimmed by 3 bases and J by 2 bases, 5 bases remained unmatched. There are 16 residues in the CDR3. The germline gives CDR1 PRHDT, CDR2 FYEKMQ (reference sequence). CDR3 nucleotide sequence: TGTGCCAGCAGCTTTGGGACAGGGGGGGTTCAAGAGACCCAGTACTTC. Translation gives CASSFGTGGVQETQYF.

In the case of this clonotype: A much larger clone lies a single base off, so this may be a read error. This chain connects TRBV5-1 to TRBJ2-7; no reliable D call. The CDR3 sequence is 14 residues long. CDR1 is SGHRS, CDR2 YFSETQ, per germline. The CDR3 DNA is TGCGCCAGCAGCTTGGGGGAACAGAGCGACGAGCAGCACTTC. Encoded protein: CASSLGEQSDEQHF. Full variable domain (outside the CDR3, taken from reference TRBV5-1 and TRBJ2-7): KAGVTQTPRYLIKTRGQQVTLSCSPISGHRSVSWYQQTPGQGLQFLFEYFSETQRNKGNFPGRFSGRQFSNSRSEMNVSTLELGDSALYLCASSLGEQSDEQHFGPGTRLTVT.

A note on this clonotype: One end of the junction does not line up with germline, which may come from a read error. The chain recombines TRBV7-2 with TRBJ2-2; 8 nucleotides agree with TRBD2. CDR1 is SGHTA, CDR2 FQGNSA, per germline. This CDR3 region has 16 residues. CDR3 region: CASSQDASSGTGELFF. CDR3 DNA: TGCGCCAGCAGCCAAGATGCGTCTAGCGGGACCGGGGAGCTGTTTTTT.

J is TRBJ2-6 and V is TRBV7-9; possible D gene TRBD2, 6 bases. The V gene lost 4 bases and the J gene lost 0 bases, with 10 bases spanning the gap. CDR3 length: 16 amino acids. The germline gives CDR1 SEHNR, CDR2 FQNEAQ (reference sequence). Written as DNA, the CDR3 is TGTGCCAGCAGCTCCCTCGGGGGCTCTGGGGCCAACGTCCTGACTTTC. Encoded protein: CASSSLGGSGANVLTF.

This clonotype was seen ten or more times. The chain combines TRBV7-9 with TRBJ2-7, with a possible D match to TRBD2 (6 bases). Deletions cut 5 bases from V and 3 bases from J, with 17 bases between. CDR1 and CDR2 from the germline V gene are SEHNR and FQNEAQ (reference sequence). The CDR3 has 15 residues. The CDR3 bases are TGTGCCAGCAGCCCCCCAGGGACTCCCGTCTACGAGCAGTACTTC. Amino acid sequence: CASSPPGTPVYEQYF.

The chain has TRBV7-9 and TRBJ2-3, with D uncertain. Deletions cut 3 bases from V and 6 bases from J, with 4 bases between. CDR3 length equals 11 residues. Per germline, CDR1 SEHNR and CDR2 FQNEAQ (reference sequence). The CDR3 nucleotides are TGTGCCAGCAGCTTGTCGGATACGCAGTATTTT. Translated, it gives CASSLSDTQYF.

This clonotype occurred a few times. The rearrangement uses TRBV7-9 and TRBJ1-2; 7 nucleotides line up with TRBD1. The CDR3 spans 13 residues. The germline V gene has CDR1 SEHNR and CDR2 FQNEAQ (reference sequence). Unmatched junction bases numbered 13, after V lost 5 bases and J lost 13 bases. The CDR3 protein is CASSRDSPLGCTF. The CDR3 DNA reads as TGTGCCAGCAGCCGGGACAGCCCCCTTGGGTGCACCTTC.

Ten or more counts support this clonotype. The chain carries TRBV7-6 and TRBJ1-3; D ambiguous. Trimming pared 2 bases from V and 4 bases from J, leaving 15 bases between. Germline V gene data show CDR1 as SGHVS and CDR2 as FNYEAQ. This CDR3 region has 16 residues. The CDR3 nucleotides are TGTGCCAGCAGCTTAAGTTGGGGATCTAACGGAAACACCATATATTTT. This gives the protein CASSLSWGSNGNTIYF.

By share, this clonotype counts as medium-sized (0.01 to 0.1%). V usage is TRBV2 and J usage is TRBJ2-6; 11 bases agree with TRBD2. This CDR3 has 16 amino acids. V was pared by 3 bases and J by 2 bases, with 0 bases of the junction left unmatched. CDR1 is SNHLY, CDR2 FYNNEI, per germline. The CDR3 DNA sequence: TGTGCCAGCAGTGAGACTAGCGGGACTGGGGCCAACGTCCTGACTTTC. Its translation is CASSETSGTGANVLTF. Full variable domain (missing parts from reference TRBV2 and TRBJ2-6): EPEVTQTPSHQVTQMGQEVILRCVPISNHLYFYWYRQILGQKVEFLVSFYNNEISEKSEIFDDQFSVERPDGSNFTLKIRSTKLEDSAMYFCASSETSGTGANVLTFGAGSRLTVL.

In the case of this clonotype: This sequence may be a read error, since a much larger clone differs from it by one base. CDR3 amino acids: CASSIGPTAPEAQYF. CDR3 nucleotides: TGTGCCAGCAGCATCGGCCCCACGGCCCCAGAGGCCCAGTACTTC. The rearrangement joins TRBV7-8 to TRBJ2-5; no firm D call. This CDR3 has 15 residues. Germline-derived CDR1 and CDR2 are SGHVS and FQNEAQ.

Of note for this clonotype: A much larger clone is a single base away; this may be a read error. The chain carries TRBV7-3 and TRBJ2-5, with TRBD2 as a possible D gene (6 bases). The germline V gene encodes CDR1 SGHTA and CDR2 FQGTGA. This CDR3 comprises 14 residues. V dropped 3 bases and J dropped 5 bases, with 13 bases sitting between them. CDR3 coding DNA: TGTGCCAGCAGCTTCCAGGAGGGCCTGGAGACCCAGTACTTC. Its protein product is CASSFQEGLETQYF.

This clonotype was seen repeatedly, ten times or more. V is TRBV25-1 and J is TRBJ2-3; D unresolved. The CDR3 is made up of 14 amino acids. The V end lost 5 bases, the J end lost 1 base, and 10 bases lay between the germline ends. Germline values: CDR1 MGHDK, CDR2 SYGVNS. The CDR3 region is CASSPIHGTDTQYF. The CDR3 DNA reads TGTGCCAGCAGTCCCATCCACGGCACAGATACGCAGTATTTT.

This chain joins TRBV11-3 and TRBJ1-3; a possible D gene is TRBD1 (6 bases). The length of the CDR3 is 16 residues. The V end lost 4 bases, the J end lost 0 bases, and 13 bases lay between the germline ends. The V gene's germline CDR1 is SGHNT and CDR2 YENEEA. The CDR3 is CASSWGAFRSGNTIYF. The DNA for the CDR3 is TGTGCCAGCAGCTGGGGGGCCTTCCGCTCTGGAAACACCATATATTTT.